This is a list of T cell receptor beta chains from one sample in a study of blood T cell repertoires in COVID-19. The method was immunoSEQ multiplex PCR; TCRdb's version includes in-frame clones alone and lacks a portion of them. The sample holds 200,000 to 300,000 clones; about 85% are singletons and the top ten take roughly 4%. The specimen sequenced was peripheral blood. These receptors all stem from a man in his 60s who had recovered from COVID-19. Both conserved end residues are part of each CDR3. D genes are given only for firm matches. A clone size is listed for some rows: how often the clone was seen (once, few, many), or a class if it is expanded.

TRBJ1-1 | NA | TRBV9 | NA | TGTGCCAGCAGTAAGGGACAATCGAACACTGAAGCTTTCTTT | CASSKGQSNTEAFF
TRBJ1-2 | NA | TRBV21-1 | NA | TGTGCCAGCAGCAAGACAGGCCATAACTATGGCTACACCTTC | CASSKTGHNYGYTF
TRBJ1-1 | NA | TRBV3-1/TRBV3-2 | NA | TGTGCCAGCAGCCATGAAATGACAGACACTGAAGCTTTCTTT | CASSHEMTDTEAFF
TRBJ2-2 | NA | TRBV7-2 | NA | TGTGCCAGCAGCCCGGATACAGGGACCGGGGAGCTGTTTTTT | CASSPDTGTGELFF
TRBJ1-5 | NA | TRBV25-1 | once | TGTGCCAGCAGGGGCCAGGGCCTAAATCAGCCCCAGCATTTT | CASRGQGLNQPQHF
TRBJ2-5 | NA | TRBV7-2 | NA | TGTGCCAGCAGCTATCAGGGGATAGAGACCCAGTACTTC | CASSYQGIETQYF
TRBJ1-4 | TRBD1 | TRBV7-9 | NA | TGTGCCAGCAGTGCCAGAGACAGGGGAACTAATGAAAAACTGTTTTTT | CASSARDRGTNEKLFF
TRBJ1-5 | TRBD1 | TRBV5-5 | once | TGTGCCAGCAGCTTGGTGGCAGGGGGTCAGCCCCAGCATTTT | CASSLVAGGQPQHF
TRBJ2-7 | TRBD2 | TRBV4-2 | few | TGTGCCAGCAGCCCTCAGGGACTAGCGGGGGGAACCTCCTACGAGCAGTACTTC | CASSPQGLAGGTSYEQYF
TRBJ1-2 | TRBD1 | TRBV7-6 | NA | TGTGCCAGCAGCTTGGGACAGGGAAGGGAGGGCTACACCTTC | CASSLGQGREGYTF
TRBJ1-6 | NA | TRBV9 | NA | TGTGCCAGCAGCCCCCATACGACAGACTCACCCCTCCACTTT | CASSPHTTDSPLHF
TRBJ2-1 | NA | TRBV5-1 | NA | TGCGCCAGCAGCAGTGGGACTTCCTTCGGCGATGAGCAGTTCTTC | CASSSGTSFGDEQFF
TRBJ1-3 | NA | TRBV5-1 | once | TGCGCCAGCAGTATAGGGGCCGGAAACACCATATATTTT | CASSIGAGNTIYF
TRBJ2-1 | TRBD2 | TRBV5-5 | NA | TGTGCCAGCAGCAGCGGGACTAGCGCCGGCAATGAGCAGTTCTTC | CASSSGTSAGNEQFF
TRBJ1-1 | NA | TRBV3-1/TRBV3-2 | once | TGTGCCAGCAGCCAAGGGGCTACATACACTGAAGCTTTCTTT | CASSQGATYTEAFF
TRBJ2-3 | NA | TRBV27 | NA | TGTGCCAGCGGTTTAGGTGGAGCCGGCACAGATACGCAGTATTTT | CASGLGGAGTDTQYF
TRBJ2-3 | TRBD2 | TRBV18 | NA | TGTGCCAGCTCAGGGTTCGGGGGGGCCGCAGATACGCAGTATTTT | CASSGFGGAADTQYF
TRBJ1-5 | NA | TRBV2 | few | TGTGCCAGCAGTGAAGCGATAGGGGGTGGAATGCCCCAGCATTTT | CASSEAIGGGMPQHF
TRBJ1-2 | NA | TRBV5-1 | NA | TGCGCCAGCAGCTTGTCAGGGTTTTATGGCTACACCTTC | CASSLSGFYGYTF
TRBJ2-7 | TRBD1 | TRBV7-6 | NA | TGTGCCAGCAGCCGAGGGGACAGGGGCTCCTACGAGCAGTACTTC | CASSRGDRGSYEQYF
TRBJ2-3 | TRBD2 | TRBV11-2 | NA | TGTGCCAGCAGCTTAAGGAGGCGGGGGGGCACAGATACGCAGTATTTT | CASSLRRRGGTDTQYF
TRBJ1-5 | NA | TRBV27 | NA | TGTGCCAGCAGTTCCTTAGGTGGGGGCAGGGTCCCAGCTCAGCCCCAGCATTTT | CASSSLGGGRVPAQPQHF
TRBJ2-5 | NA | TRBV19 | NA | TGTGCCAGTAGTATGGGACACAAGGGAGAGACCCAGTACTTC | CASSMGHKGETQYF
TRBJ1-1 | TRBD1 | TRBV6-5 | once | TGTGCCAGCAGTCTAGGACAGGTGAACACTGAAGCTTTCTTT | CASSLGQVNTEAFF
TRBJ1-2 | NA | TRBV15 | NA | TGTGCCACCAGCAGAGACGGGGTGGGCGGCTACACCTTC | CATSRDGVGGYTF
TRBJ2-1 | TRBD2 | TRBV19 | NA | TGTGCCAGTAGTACCAAGACTAGCGGGGGGGCCAGAGAGCAGTTCTTC | CASSTKTSGGAREQFF
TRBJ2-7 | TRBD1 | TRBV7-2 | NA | TGTGCCAGCAGCCAGGGACAGGGGGCCTACGAGCAGTACTTC | CASSQGQGAYEQYF
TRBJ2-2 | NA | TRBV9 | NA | TGTGCCAGCAGCCCCGTGTTCGGGGAGCTGTTTTTT | CASSPVFGELFF
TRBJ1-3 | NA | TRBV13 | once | TGTGCCAGCAGCTTAGGTGGGCAAGGAAACACCATATATTTT | CASSLGGQGNTIYF
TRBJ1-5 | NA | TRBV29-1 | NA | TGCAGCGCCGGAGGGAGGGGGAGCAATCAGCCCCAGCATTTT | CSAGGRGSNQPQHF
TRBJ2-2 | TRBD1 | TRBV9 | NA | TGTGCCAGCAGCGACCGGGACAGGGGGCGTCGATACACCGGGGAGCTGTTTTTT | CASSDRDRGRRYTGELFF
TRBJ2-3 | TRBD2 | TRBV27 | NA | TGTGCCAGCAGTCGGTCGAGCGGGGCTTTCACAGATACGCAGTATTTT | CASSRSSGAFTDTQYF
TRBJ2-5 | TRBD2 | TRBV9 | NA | TGTGCCAGCAGCGTAGGAGGTAGCGGGGGGCCCCAAGAGACCCAGTACTTC | CASSVGGSGGPQETQYF
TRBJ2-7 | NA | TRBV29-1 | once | TGCAGCACGTGGACTATGGGTACCTACGAGCAGTACTTC | CSTWTMGTYEQYF
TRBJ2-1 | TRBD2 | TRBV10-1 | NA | TGCGCCAGCAGCCCTCGGGCTAGCGGAAAGGAGCAGTTCTTC | CASSPRASGKEQFF
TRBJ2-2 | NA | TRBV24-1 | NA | TGTGCCACCAGTGATTATGTCGGACAGTCTACCGGGGAGCTGTTTTTT | CATSDYVGQSTGELFF
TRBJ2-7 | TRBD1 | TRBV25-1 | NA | TGTGCCAGCAGTGGGGACAGGGGCGGGTACGAGCAGTACTTC | CASSGDRGGYEQYF
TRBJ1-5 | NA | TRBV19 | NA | TGTGCCAGTGCTAAGTTCGAGAATAGCAATCAGCCCCAGCATTTT | CASAKFENSNQPQHF
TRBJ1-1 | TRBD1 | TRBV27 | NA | TGTGCCAGCAGAAGATTAGGGGGCCTGAACACTGAAGCTTTCTTT | CASRRLGGLNTEAFF